The TCR beta chain described here comes from a study of cytomegalovirus exposure and HLA in healthy donors. Study-wide background: Of the donors genotyped, approximately 430 in all, 81% fell in the Caucasian-associated ancestry cluster.

The PCR used 60 Vbeta and 13 Jbeta primers. The data were produced by immunoSEQ multiplex PCR, yet TCRdb's version contains in-frame clones alone and is incomplete. The sample has 60,000 to 70,000 clones, roughly 80% seen once. To note about this clone: Its antigen is unidentified.

Donors had nominal health at sampling but likely had unrecorded immune exposures. General study results and limits: Reportedly, diagnosis of cytomegalovirus status by the classifier showed high specificity and sensitivity. Some TCR beta chains (about 170 of them) were listed as cytomegalovirus-associated.

The germline CDR1 and CDR2 sequences are LNHDA and SQIVND (reference sequence). The CDR3 runs 14 residues. The V gene lost 7 bases and the J gene lost 0 bases, with 12 bases spanning the gap. This chain links TRBV19 with TRBJ1-1; D gene uncertain. The receptor was derived from a man in his sixties in good health and CMV-seropositive. The sample taken for sequencing was PBMCs. The CDR3 is CASKVEGLNTEAFF. CDR3 nucleotide sequence: TGTGCCAGTAAGGTCGAGGGCCTGAACACTGAAGCTTTCTTT. Filled out from reference TRBV19 and TRBJ1-1, the complete variable domain reads DGGITQSPKYLFRKEGQNVTLSCEQNLNHDAMYWYRQDPGQGLRLIYYSQIVNDFQKGDIAEGYSVSREKKESFPLTVTSAQKNPTAFYLCASKVEGLNTEAFFGQGTRLTVV.